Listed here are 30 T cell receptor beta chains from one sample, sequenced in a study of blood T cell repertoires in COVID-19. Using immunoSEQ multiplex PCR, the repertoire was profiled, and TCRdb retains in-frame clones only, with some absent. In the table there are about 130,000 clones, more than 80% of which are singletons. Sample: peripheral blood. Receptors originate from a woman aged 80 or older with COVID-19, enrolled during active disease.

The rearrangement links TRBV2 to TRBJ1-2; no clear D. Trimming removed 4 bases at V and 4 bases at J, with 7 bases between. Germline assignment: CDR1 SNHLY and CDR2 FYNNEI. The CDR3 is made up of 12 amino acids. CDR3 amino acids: CASSGHIYGYTF. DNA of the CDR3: TGTGCCAGCAGTGGACACATCTATGGCTACACCTTC.

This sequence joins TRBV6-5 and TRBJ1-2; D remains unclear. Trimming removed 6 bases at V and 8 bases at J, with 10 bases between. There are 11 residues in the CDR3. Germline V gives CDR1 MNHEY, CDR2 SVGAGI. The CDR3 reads CASRDAGGYTF. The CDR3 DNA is TGTGCCAGCAGGGACGCGGGGGGCTACACCTTC.

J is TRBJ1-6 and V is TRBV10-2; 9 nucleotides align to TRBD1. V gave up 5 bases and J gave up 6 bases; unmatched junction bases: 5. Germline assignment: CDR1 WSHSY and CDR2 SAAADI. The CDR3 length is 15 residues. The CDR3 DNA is TGCGCCAGCAGTCCCGAGGACAGGGGTAATTCACCCCTCCACTTT. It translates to CASSPEDRGNSPLHF.

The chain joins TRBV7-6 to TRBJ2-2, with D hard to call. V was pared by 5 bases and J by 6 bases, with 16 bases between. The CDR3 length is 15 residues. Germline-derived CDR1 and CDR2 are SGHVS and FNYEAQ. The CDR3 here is CASSPTPLAPGELFF. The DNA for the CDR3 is TGTGCCAGCAGCCCAACCCCACTCGCACCCGGGGAGCTGTTTTTT.

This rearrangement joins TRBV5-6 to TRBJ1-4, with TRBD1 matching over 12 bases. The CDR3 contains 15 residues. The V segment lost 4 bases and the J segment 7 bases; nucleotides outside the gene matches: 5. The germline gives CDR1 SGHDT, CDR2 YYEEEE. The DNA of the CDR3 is TGTGCCAGCAGCCTGGGGACAGGGGGCCCTGAAAAACTGTTTTTT. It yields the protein CASSLGTGGPEKLFF.

In DNA, the CDR3 is TGTGCCAGCAGCTGGACTAGCGGGGGACTCACGGCAGATACGCAGTATTTT. Translated: CASSWTSGGLTADTQYF. The rearrangement uses TRBV7-6 and TRBJ2-3, with 13 positions matching TRBD2. The germline CDR1 and CDR2 sequences are SGHVS and FNYEAQ. The CDR3 has 17 amino acids. Losses at the gene ends were 4 bases for V and 4 bases for J; bases not matched to a gene: 8.

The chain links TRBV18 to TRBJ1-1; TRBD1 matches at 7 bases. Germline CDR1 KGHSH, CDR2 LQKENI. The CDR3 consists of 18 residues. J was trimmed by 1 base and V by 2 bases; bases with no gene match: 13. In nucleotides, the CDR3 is TGTGCCAGCTCACCAATCTTTGGGACAGTAGCTCCGAACACTGAAGCTTTCTTT. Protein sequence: CASSPIFGTVAPNTEAFF.

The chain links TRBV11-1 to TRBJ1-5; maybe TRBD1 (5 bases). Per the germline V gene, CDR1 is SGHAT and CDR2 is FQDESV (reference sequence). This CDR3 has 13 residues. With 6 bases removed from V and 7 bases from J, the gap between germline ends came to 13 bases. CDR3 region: CASSPGESQPQHF. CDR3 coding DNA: TGTGCCAGCAGTCCGGGGGAGTCCCAGCCCCAGCATTTT. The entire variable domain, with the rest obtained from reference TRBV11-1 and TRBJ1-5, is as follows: EAEVAQSPRYKITEKSQAVAFWCDPISGHATLYWYRQILGQGPELLVQFQDESVVDDSQLPKDRFSAERLKGVDSTLKIQPAELGDSAMYLCASSPGESQPQHFGDGTRLSIL.

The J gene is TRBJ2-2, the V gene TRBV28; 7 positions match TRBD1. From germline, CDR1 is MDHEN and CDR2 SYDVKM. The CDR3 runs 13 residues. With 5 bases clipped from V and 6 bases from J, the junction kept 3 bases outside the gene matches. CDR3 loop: CASSQTGPGELFF. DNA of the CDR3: TGTGCCAGCAGTCAGACAGGGCCCGGGGAGCTGTTTTTT. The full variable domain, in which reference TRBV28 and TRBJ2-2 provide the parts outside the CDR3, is DVKVTQSSRYLVKRTGEKVFLECVQDMDHENMFWYRQDPGLGLRLIYFSYDVKMKEKGDIPEGYSVSREKKERFSLILESASTNQTSMYLCASSQTGPGELFFGEGSRLTVL.

CDR3 residues: CASSLNRFSGANVLTF. In DNA form, the CDR3 reads TGTGCCAGCAGCTTGAACAGGTTCTCTGGGGCCAACGTCCTGACTTTC. This chain joins TRBV5-6 and TRBJ2-6, with a tentative D call TRBD1 (5 bases). The germline V and J ends were trimmed by 1 base and 0 bases, with 8 bases remaining between them. The CDR3 consists of 16 residues. Germline V gene lookup returns CDR1 SGHDT and CDR2 YYEEEE.

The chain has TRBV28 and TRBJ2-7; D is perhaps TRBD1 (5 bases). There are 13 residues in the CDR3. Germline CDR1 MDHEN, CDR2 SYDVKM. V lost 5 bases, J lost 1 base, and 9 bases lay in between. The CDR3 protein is CASSGAESYEQYF. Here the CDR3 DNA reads TGTGCCAGCAGTGGGGCGGAATCCTACGAGCAGTACTTC.

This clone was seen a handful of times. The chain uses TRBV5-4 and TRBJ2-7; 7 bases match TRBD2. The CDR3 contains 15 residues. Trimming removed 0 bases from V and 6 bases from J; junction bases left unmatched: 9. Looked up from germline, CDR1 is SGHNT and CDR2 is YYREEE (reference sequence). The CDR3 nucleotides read TGTGCCAGCAGCTTGGGTGCGGGAGCCCCGGTCGAGCAGTACTTC. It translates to CASSLGAGAPVEQYF.

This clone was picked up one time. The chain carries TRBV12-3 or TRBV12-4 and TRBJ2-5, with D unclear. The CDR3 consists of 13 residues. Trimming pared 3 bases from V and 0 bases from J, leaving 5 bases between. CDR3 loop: CASSFTNQETQYF. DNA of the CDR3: TGTGCCAGCAGTTTCACTAACCAAGAGACCCAGTACTTC.

The CDR3 here is CASSPGEIRTDTQYF. The CDR3 DNA is TGTGCCAGCAGCCCTGGGGAGATTCGCACAGATACGCAGTATTTT. This sequence joins TRBV9 and TRBJ2-3; the D gene is possibly TRBD2 (5 bases). Germline CDR1 and CDR2: SGDLS and YYNGEE. The CDR3 totals 15 residues. Trimming shortened V by 4 bases and J by 1 base, and 13 bases separated the two germline ends.

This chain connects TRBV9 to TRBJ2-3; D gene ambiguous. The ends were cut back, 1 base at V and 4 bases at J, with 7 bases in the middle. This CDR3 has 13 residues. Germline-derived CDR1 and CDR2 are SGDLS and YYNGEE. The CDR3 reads CASSVLSADTQYF. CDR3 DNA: TGTGCCAGCAGCGTACTATCGGCAGATACGCAGTATTTT.

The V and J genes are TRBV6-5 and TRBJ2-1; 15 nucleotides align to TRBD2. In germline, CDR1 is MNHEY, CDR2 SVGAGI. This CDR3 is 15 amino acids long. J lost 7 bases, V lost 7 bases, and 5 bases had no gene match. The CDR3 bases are TGTGCCAGCACCCGGGGACTAGCGGGGGGAAATGAGCAGTTCTTC. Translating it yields CASTRGLAGGNEQFF.

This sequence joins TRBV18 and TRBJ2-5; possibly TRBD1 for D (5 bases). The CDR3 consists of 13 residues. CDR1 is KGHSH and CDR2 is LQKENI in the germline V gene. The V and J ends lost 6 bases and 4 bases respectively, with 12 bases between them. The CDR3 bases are TGTGCCAGCTCTCTCAGGCAGGGAGAGACCCAGTACTTC. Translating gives CASSLRQGETQYF.

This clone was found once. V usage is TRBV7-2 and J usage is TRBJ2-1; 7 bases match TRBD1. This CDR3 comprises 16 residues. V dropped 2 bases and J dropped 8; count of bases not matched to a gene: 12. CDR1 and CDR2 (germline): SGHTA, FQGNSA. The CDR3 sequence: CASSLRIGGGSYEQFF. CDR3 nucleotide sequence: TGTGCCAGCAGCTTAAGGATAGGGGGCGGGTCGTATGAGCAGTTCTTC. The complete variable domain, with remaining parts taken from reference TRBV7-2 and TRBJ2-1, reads GAGVSQSPSNKVTEKGKDVELRCDPISGHTALYWYRQSLGQGLEFLIYFQGNSAPDKSGLPSDRFSAERTGGSVSTLTIQRTQQEDSAVYLCASSLRIGGGSYEQFFGPGTRLTVL.

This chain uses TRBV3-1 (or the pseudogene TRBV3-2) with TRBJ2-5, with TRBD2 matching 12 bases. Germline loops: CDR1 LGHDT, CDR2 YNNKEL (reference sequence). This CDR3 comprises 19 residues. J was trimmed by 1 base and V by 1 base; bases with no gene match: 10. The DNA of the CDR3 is TGTGCCAGCAGCCAAGGGGGTACTAGCGGGAGGATGGGCCAAGAGACCCAGTACTTC. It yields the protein CASSQGGTSGRMGQETQYF.

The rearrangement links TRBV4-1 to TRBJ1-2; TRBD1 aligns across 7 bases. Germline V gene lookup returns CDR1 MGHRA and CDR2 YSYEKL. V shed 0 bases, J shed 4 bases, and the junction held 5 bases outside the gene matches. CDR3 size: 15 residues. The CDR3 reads CASSQEDRESYGYTF. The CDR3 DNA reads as TGCGCCAGCAGCCAAGAAGACAGGGAAAGCTATGGCTACACCTTC.

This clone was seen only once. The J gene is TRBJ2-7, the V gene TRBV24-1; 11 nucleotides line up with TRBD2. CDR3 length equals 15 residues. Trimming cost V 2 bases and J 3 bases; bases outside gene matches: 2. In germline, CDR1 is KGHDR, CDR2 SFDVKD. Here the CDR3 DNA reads TGTGCCACCAGTGATTCGACTAGCGGGGACTACGAGCAGTACTTC. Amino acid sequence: CATSDSTSGDYEQYF.

The CDR3 region has the DNA TGTGCCAGCAGTTTACAACGGGGAAACACCATATATTTT. Its protein product is CASSLQRGNTIYF. The chain couples TRBV27 to TRBJ1-3; D is undetermined. This CDR3 has 13 amino acids. Germline-derived CDR1 and CDR2 are MNHEY and SMNVEV (reference sequence). Trimming removed 2 bases at V and 4 bases at J, with 6 bases between.

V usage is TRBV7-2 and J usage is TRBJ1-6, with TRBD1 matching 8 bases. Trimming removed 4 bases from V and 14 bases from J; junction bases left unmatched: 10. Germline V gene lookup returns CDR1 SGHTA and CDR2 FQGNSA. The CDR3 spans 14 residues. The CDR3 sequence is CASSSGTGLAALHF. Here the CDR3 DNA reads TGTGCCAGCAGCTCGGGGACAGGACTAGCGGCCCTCCACTTT. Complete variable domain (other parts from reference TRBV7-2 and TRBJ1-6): GAGVSQSPSNKVTEKGKDVELRCDPISGHTALYWYRQSLGQGLEFLIYFQGNSAPDKSGLPSDRFSAERTGGSVSTLTIQRTQQEDSAVYLCASSSGTGLAALHFGNGTRLTVT.

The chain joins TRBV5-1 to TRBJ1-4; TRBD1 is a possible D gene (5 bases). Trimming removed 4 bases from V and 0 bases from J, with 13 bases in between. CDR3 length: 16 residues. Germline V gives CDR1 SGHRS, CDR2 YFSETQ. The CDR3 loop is CASSTGHTATNEKLFF. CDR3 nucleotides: TGCGCCAGCAGCACCGGACACACAGCAACTAATGAAAAACTGTTTTTT.

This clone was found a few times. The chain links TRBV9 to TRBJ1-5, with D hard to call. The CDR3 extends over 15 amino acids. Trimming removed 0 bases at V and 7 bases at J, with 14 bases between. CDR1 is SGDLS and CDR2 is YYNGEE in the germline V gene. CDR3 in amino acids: CASSVESASRQPQHF. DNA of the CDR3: TGTGCCAGCAGCGTAGAGAGTGCCTCTCGGCAGCCCCAGCATTTT.

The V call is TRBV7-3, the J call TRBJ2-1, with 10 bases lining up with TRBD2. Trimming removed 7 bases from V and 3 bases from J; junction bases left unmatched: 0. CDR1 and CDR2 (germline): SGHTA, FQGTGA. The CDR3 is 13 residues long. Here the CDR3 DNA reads TGTGCCAGCAAGCGGGAGGGCTACAATGAGCAGTTCTTC. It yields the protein CASKREGYNEQFF.

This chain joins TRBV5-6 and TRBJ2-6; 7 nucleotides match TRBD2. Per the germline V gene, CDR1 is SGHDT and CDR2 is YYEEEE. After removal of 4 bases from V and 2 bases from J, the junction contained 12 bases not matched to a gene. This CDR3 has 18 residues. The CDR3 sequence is CASSLRVRREPGANVLTF. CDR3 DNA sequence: TGTGCCAGCAGCCTTCGCGTGCGGCGGGAGCCTGGGGCCAACGTCCTGACTTTC.

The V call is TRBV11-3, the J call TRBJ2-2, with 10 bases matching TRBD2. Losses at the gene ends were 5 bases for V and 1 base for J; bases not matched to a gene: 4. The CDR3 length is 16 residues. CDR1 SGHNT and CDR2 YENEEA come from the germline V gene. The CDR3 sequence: CASSLRLAGNTGELFF. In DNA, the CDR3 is TGTGCCAGCAGCCTAAGACTAGCGGGGAACACCGGGGAGCTGTTTTTT.

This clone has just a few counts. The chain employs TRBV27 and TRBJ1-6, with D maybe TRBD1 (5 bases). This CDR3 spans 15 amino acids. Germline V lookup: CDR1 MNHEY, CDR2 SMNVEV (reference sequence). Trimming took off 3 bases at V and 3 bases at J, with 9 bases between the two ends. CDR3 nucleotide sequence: TGTGCCAGCAGTTTTAATAGGGGCTATAATTCACCCCTCCACTTT. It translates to CASSFNRGYNSPLHF.

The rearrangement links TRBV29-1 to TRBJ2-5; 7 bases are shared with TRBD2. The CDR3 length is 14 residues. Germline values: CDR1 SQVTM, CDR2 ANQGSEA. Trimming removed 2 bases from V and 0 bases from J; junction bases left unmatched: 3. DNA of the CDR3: TGCAGCGTTGAACGGGAGGACTACCAAGAGACCCAGTACTTC. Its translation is CSVEREDYQETQYF.